The 10 T cell receptor beta chains given below trace back to one sample, sequenced in a study of blood T cell repertoires in COVID-19. Profiling relied on immunoSEQ multiplex PCR, and the TCRdb table lists in-frame clones only, not all of them. This table holds approximately 200,000 clones, about 81% found once. Sequencing used peripheral blood. Receptors originate from a woman older than 75 with COVID-19, enrolled during active disease.

The V and J genes are TRBV7-9 and TRBJ2-1; 7 bases line up with TRBD1. The CDR3 contains 15 residues. Germline CDR1 and CDR2: SEHNR and FQNEAQ (reference sequence). V lost 10 bases to trimming and J lost 0 bases; unmatched junction nucleotides: 9. In DNA form, the CDR3 reads TGTGCCATCCCAGGCCGGGACAGCTCCTACAATGAGCAGTTCTTC. Residues: CAIPGRDSSYNEQFF.

The gene calls are TRBV4-2 and TRBJ1-4; tentative D call: TRBD1 (6 bases). This CDR3 contains 15 residues. V lost 1 base, J lost 8 bases, and 14 bases lay in between. Germline V CDR1 and CDR2: LGHNA, YNFKEQ. The CDR3 region is CASSQATGFSEKLFF. The DNA of the CDR3 is TGTGCCAGCAGCCAAGCTACAGGGTTTTCCGAAAAACTGTTTTTT.

This rearrangement joins TRBV5-1 to TRBJ2-7, with D hard to call. Germline CDR1 and CDR2: SGHRS and YFSETQ. The CDR3 totals 14 residues. The V end lost 4 bases, the J end lost 7 bases, and 18 bases lay between the germline ends. The CDR3 region has the DNA TGCGCCAGCAGCCACCCGACTGCATACGGGGAGCAGTACTTC. This translates into CASSHPTAYGEQYF.

The chain recombines TRBV9 with TRBJ1-5; no clear D. Germline CDR1 SGDLS, CDR2 YYNGEE. Trimming took 3 bases from V and 7 from J, leaving 17 bases between them. The CDR3 totals 15 residues. The DNA for the CDR3 is TGTGCCAGCAGCGCCAGCGGCAACCCGGGGCAGCCCCAGCATTTT. Translated: CASSASGNPGQPQHF.

The chain couples TRBV6-5 to TRBJ1-2; 9 bases agree with TRBD1. Trimming removed 6 bases from V and 5 bases from J; junction bases left unmatched: 7. CDR1 and CDR2 (germline): MNHEY, SVGAGI. CDR3 length: 14 residues. The CDR3 loop reads CASSEGQGYYGYTF. DNA for the CDR3: TGTGCCAGCAGCGAGGGACAGGGATATTATGGCTACACCTTC.

The rearrangement uses TRBV21-1 and TRBJ2-5; the table's D call of TRBD2 was not tested on the DNA. TRBV21-1 is designated a pseudogene. The CDR3 extends over 18 amino acids. The chain's CDR3 is CASSLRGLAGGTKGTQYF. CDR3 nucleotides: TGTGCCAGCAGCCTTCGGGGTCTCGCGGGAGGCACTAAGGGGACCCAGTACTTC.

The V call is TRBV21-1, the J call TRBJ1-3. TRBV21-1 is deemed a pseudogene. The CDR3 extends over 16 amino acids. This chain's CDR3 is CATKRLGTNSGNTIYF. The CDR3, as DNA: TGTGCCACGAAGCGACTCGGGACTAACTCTGGAAACACCATATATTTT.

The chain carries TRBV5-8 and TRBJ1-1; 9 bases agree with TRBD1. The CDR3 has 14 residues. V shed 9 bases, J shed 1 base, and the junction held 7 bases outside the gene matches. Germline values: CDR1 SGHTS, CDR2 YDEGEE. The DNA of the CDR3 is TGTGCCATTCACAGGGGGCTGTGGAACACTGAAGCTTTCTTT. This sequence encodes CAIHRGLWNTEAFF.

At least ten counts were recorded for this clone. V and J are TRBV29-1 and TRBJ1-1, with D tentatively TRBD1 (5 bases). This CDR3 contains 13 residues. CDR1 is SQVTM, CDR2 ANQGSEA, per germline. Trimming cost V 5 bases and J 1 base, with 11 bases left between them. CDR3 bases: TGCAGCGTTCCGAGTCAGGGGAACACTGAAGCTTTCTTT. Amino acid sequence: CSVPSQGNTEAFF.

CDR3 residues: CASSAGTGSNYGYTF. The CDR3 bases are TGTGCCAGCAGCGCTGGGACAGGCTCAAACTATGGCTACACCTTC. The gene calls are TRBV9 and TRBJ1-2, with 8 nucleotides matching TRBD1. Looked up from germline, CDR1 is SGDLS and CDR2 is YYNGEE. Unmatched junction bases numbered 6, after V lost 3 bases and J lost 2 bases. The CDR3 is 15 residues long.